This TCR beta chain is drawn from a study of blood T cell repertoires in COVID-19. Profiling relied on immunoSEQ multiplex PCR, and the TCRdb table lists in-frame clones only, not all of them. The profile shows about 250,000 clones, approximately 86% of them singletons. The V gene's germline CDR1 is SGHNT and CDR2 YENEEA. V shed 8 bases and J shed 8 bases, with 13 bases lying between them. CDR3 size: 12 residues. The clonotype was recovered from an elderly man with acute or convalescent COVID-19. The material sequenced was peripheral blood. The V gene is TRBV11-3, the J gene TRBJ1-3, with unresolved D. The CDR3 DNA is TGTGCCAGCGCAAACGACGAGGACACCATATATTTT. Its translation is CASANDEDTIYF.